Each of the 9 T cell receptor beta chains below was sequenced from the same sample in a study of T cells after yellow fever vaccination. MiXCR was run by TCRdb on the 5' RACE reads, yielding one entry per CDR3 protein. Here the sample spans some 400,000 distinct CDR3 sequences, 6% to 8% being singletons. This sample comprised PBMCs, obtained 5 days after the yellow fever booster vaccination. The source of these receptors is a man aged 25 to 40 who received the YFV17D yellow fever vaccine.

This clonotype was seen many times. The gene calls are TRBV12-3 or TRBV12-4 and TRBJ1-4; no firm D call. The length of the CDR3 is 11 residues. V lost 3 bases to trimming and J lost 7 bases, with 3 bases between them. The CDR3 sequence is CASSFGEKLFF. The DNA for the CDR3 is TGTGCCAGCAGTTTTGGTGAAAAACTGTTTTTT.

The chain uses TRBV7-2 and TRBJ2-5; D is unresolved. Germline-derived CDR1 and CDR2 are SGHTA and FQGNSA. The CDR3 runs 13 residues. Trimming left V 3 bases short and J 6 bases short, with 11 bases between. The CDR3 nucleotides are TGTGCCAGCAGCTTGCTAGGTGCGAAGACCCAGTACTTC. It yields the protein CASSLLGAKTQYF.

This clonotype has at least ten counts. The chain is built from TRBV7-2 and TRBJ2-7; D is possibly TRBD1 or TRBD2 (5 bases each). Germline-derived CDR1 and CDR2 are SGHTA and FQGNSA. CDR3 length: 12 amino acids. V lost 4 bases and J lost 6, with 10 bases in between. CDR3 bases: TGTGCCAGCAGCTCATGGGACGCCGAGCAGTACTTC. This encodes CASSSWDAEQYF. Full variable domain (outside the CDR3, taken from reference TRBV7-2 and TRBJ2-7): GAGVSQSPSNKVTEKGKDVELRCDPISGHTALYWYRQSLGQGLEFLIYFQGNSAPDKSGLPSDRFSAERTGGSVSTLTIQRTQQEDSAVYLCASSSWDAEQYFGPGTRLTVT.

This clonotype was seen a few times. The rearrangement uses TRBV20-1 and TRBJ2-7; 12 bases line up with TRBD1. V dropped 5 bases and J dropped 4; count of bases not matched to a gene: 6. Germline V gene lookup returns CDR1 DFQATT and CDR2 SNEGSKA (reference sequence). This CDR3 has 14 residues. The CDR3 DNA sequence: TGCAGTGCTCATCCGGGACAGGGGGCTTACGAGCAGTACTTC. It specifies CSAHPGQGAYEQYF.

In its sample, this clonotype was seen many times. This chain uses TRBV6-2 or TRBV6-3 with TRBJ2-7; D uncertain. The ends were cut back, 6 bases at V and 2 bases at J, with 5 bases in the middle. The CDR3 sequence is 11 residues long. The germline V gene encodes CDR1 MNHEY and CDR2 SVGEGT. CDR3 region: CASSLPYEQYF. CDR3 DNA sequence: TGTGCCAGCAGCCTACCCTACGAGCAGTACTTC.

This clonotype was counted only a few times. The chain is built from TRBV10-3 and TRBJ2-2; no clear D. The CDR3 runs to 15 residues. Trimming removed 6 bases at V and 0 bases at J, with 11 bases between. Germline V gene sequence: CDR1 ENHRY, CDR2 SYGVKD. In nucleotides, the CDR3 is TGTGCCATCAGGGCTAGACCCACGAACACCGGGGAGCTGTTTTTT. Its translation is CAIRARPTNTGELFF.

The table lists this clonotype with many counts. The chain is built from TRBV5-1 and TRBJ1-5; D ambiguous. V gave up 0 bases and J gave up 7 bases, with 11 bases separating them. Germline V gene sequence: CDR1 SGHRS, CDR2 YFSETQ. The CDR3 consists of 14 residues. In DNA, the CDR3 is TGCGCCAGCAGCTTGGTGGGGAACGGACAGCCCCAGCATTTT. This codes for CASSLVGNGQPQHF.

This chain links TRBV19 with TRBJ1-5; D possibly corresponds to TRBD1 (5 bases). Trimming cost V 5 bases and J 5 bases, with 10 bases left between them. Germline lookup yields CDR1 LNHDA and CDR2 SQIVND (reference sequence). The CDR3 has 13 amino acids. DNA of the CDR3: TGTGCCAGTAGTGTCGACAGCTATCAGCCCCAGCATTTT. Protein product: CASSVDSYQPQHF. The whole variable domain, filled in from reference TRBV19 and TRBJ1-5, reads DGGITQSPKYLFRKEGQNVTLSCEQNLNHDAMYWYRQDPGQGLRLIYYSQIVNDFQKGDIAEGYSVSREKKESFPLTVTSAQKNPTAFYLCASSVDSYQPQHFGDGTRLSIL.

This clonotype was picked up many times. The CDR3 region has the DNA TGTGCCATCAGCTCTCAGGGGAAGGGGGAGACCCAGTACTTC. It translates to CAISSQGKGETQYF. The gene calls are TRBV10-3 and TRBJ2-5; TRBD1 is a possible D gene (6 bases). Germline V gene lookup returns CDR1 ENHRY and CDR2 SYGVKD. Trimming removed 6 bases at V and 5 bases at J, with 16 bases between. The CDR3 length is 14 residues.